The clone carrying this T cell receptor (beta chain) was recorded a few times. The data stem from a study of blood T cells in healthy people across ages. Unmatched junction bases numbered 5, after V lost 5 bases and J lost 1 base. Germline V CDR1 and CDR2: GTSNPN, SVGIG (reference sequence). The length of the CDR3 is 13 residues. Combining a sample-barcoded 5' primer with a J-beta primer mix, a second PCR ran for 7 to 11 cycles. TCRdb fed the 5' RACE reads into MiXCR, producing one record per CDR3 protein. This repertoire shows 650,000 to 950,000 distinct CDR3 sequences, around 45% found once; its top ten account for about 19%. Each of the donors had approximately 10 milliliters of peripheral blood drawn into EDTA-treated Vacutainer tubes.

This sequence originates from a man aged 55 to 70 in good health. The sequenced material came from blood. The chain joins TRBV30 to TRBJ2-7, with 7 positions matching TRBD1. In DNA form, the CDR3 reads TGTGCCTGGGACAGGGCGAGATCCTACGAGCAGTACTTC. This sequence encodes CAWDRARSYEQYF.